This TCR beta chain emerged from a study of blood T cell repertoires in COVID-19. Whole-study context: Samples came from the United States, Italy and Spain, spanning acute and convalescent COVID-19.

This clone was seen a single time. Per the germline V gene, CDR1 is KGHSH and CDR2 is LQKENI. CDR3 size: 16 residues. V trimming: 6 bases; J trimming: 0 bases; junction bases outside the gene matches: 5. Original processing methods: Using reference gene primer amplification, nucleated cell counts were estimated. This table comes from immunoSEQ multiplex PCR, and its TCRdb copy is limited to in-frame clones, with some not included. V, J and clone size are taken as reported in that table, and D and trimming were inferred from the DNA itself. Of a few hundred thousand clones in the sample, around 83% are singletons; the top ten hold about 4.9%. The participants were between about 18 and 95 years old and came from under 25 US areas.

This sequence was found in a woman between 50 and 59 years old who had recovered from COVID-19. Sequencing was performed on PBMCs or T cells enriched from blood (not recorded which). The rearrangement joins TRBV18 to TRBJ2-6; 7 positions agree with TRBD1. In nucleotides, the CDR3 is TGTGCCAGCTCCGAACAGGGGAGCTCTGGGGCCAACGTCCTGACTTTC. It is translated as CASSEQGSSGANVLTF.